Listed below are T cell receptor beta chains from one sample, sequenced in a study of vaccination effects on CD4 cells after COVID-19. Libraries were prepared by immunoSEQ multiplex PCR; TCRdb keeps only in-frame clonotypes and omits some of them. Counted here are about 28,000 clones, about 60% occurring once; the ten biggest clones make up 9% to 10%. These receptors' antigens are unknown. The sequences come from CD4+ T cells from PBMCs cultured without peptide, collected before COVID-19 vaccination. The receptors here all came from a human donor who received a COVID-19 vaccine. The CDR3 runs from the conserved cysteine through the conserved F or W. A D gene is named only where the DNA matches it firmly. The size of a clone is reported for some rows only, either as once, few or many, or as a class for expanded clones.

>TRBD1|TRBJ1-4|.|TRBV5-8
TGTGCCAGCAGCTCCGGGACAGTGAATGAAAAACTGTTTTTT
CASSSGTVNEKLFF
>.|TRBJ1-1|few|TRBV18
TGTGCCAGCTCACCCCAGGAGGCCGGGGGAGTTATTGATGAAGCTTTCTTT
CASSPQEAGGVIDEAFF
>.|TRBJ2-3|.|TRBV5-1
TGCGCCAGCAGCTTGGCCAGAGATACGCAGTATTTT
CASSLARDTQYF
>TRBD2|TRBJ2-2|.|TRBV7-8
TGTGCCAGCAGCTTGAGCGGGGGGGCAACCGGGGAGCTGTTTTTT
CASSLSGGATGELFF
>TRBD2|TRBJ2-1|few|TRBV3-1/TRBV3-2
TGTGCCAGCAGCCAGATGTTAGCGGGAGGACCCTACAATGAGCAGTTCTTC
CASSQMLAGGPYNEQFF
>.|TRBJ2-4|.|TRBV19
TGTGCCAGTAGTATAGCGGGGCAGGCCAGCGGCAACATTCAGTACTTC
CASSIAGQASGNIQYF
>.|TRBJ1-2|.|TRBV27
TGTGCCAGCAGCCTACGCGGGGGGGCGTCGGGCTACACCTTC
CASSLRGGASGYTF
>.|TRBJ1-1|.|TRBV2
TGTGCCAGCAGTGAACTGGTTCAGGACAACATTGAAGCTTTCTTT
CASSELVQDNIEAFF
>TRBD1|TRBJ1-3|few|TRBV7-9
TGTGCCAGCAGCTCGGGACAGGGGTATGGAAACACCATATATTTT
CASSSGQGYGNTIYF
>TRBD2|TRBJ2-2|.|TRBV10-3
TGTGCCAGCGAGGGCGGGGGGACGAACACCGGGGAGCTGTTTTTT
CASEGGGTNTGELFF
>TRBD2|TRBJ2-2|.|TRBV3-1/TRBV3-2
TGTGCCAGCACCCATAGCGGGCACACCGGGGAGCTGTTTTTT
CASTHSGHTGELFF
>.|TRBJ2-5|.|TRBV28
TGTGCCAGTACTCAGGGGTGGGGTGGGGAGACCCAGTACTTC
CASTQGWGGETQYF
>TRBD1|TRBJ1-2|.|TRBV4-1
TGCGCCAGCAGCCAAGGGGGTCGGGACAGGGGATACTATGGCTACACCTTC
CASSQGGRDRGYYGYTF